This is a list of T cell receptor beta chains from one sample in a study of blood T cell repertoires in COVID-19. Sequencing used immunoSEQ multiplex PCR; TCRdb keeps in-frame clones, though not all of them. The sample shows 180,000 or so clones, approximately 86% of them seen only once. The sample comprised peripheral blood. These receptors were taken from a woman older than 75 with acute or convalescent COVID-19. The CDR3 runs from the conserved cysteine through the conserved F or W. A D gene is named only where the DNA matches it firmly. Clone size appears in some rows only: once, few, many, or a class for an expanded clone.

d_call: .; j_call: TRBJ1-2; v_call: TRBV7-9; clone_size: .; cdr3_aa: CASSPSTGSGYGYTF; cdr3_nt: TGTGCCAGCAGTCCTAGTACGGGAAGTGGCTATGGCTACACCTTC
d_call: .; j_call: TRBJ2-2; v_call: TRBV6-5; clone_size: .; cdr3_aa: CASSYWERKTGELFF; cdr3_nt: TGTGCCAGCAGTTACTGGGAGCGAAAGACCGGGGAGCTGTTTTTT
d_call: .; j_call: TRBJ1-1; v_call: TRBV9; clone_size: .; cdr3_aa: CASSPGRGSVNTEAFF; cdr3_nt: TGTGCCAGCAGCCCGGGTAGGGGTTCCGTGAACACTGAAGCTTTCTTT
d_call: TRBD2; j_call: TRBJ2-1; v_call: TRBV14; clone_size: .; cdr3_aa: CASSQSRGLAGERSYNEQFF; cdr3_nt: TGTGCCAGCAGCCAAAGTAGAGGACTAGCGGGGGAGCGGTCCTACAATGAGCAGTTCTTC
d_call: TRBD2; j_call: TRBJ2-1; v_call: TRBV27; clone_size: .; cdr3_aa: CASSSGTRSGEQFF; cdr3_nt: TGTGCCAGCAGTTCCGGGACTAGGAGTGGTGAGCAGTTCTTC
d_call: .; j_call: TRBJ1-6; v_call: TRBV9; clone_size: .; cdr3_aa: CASSSDGQGGFQTLHF; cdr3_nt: TGTGCCAGCAGCTCAGACGGGCAGGGAGGATTTCAAACCCTCCACTTT
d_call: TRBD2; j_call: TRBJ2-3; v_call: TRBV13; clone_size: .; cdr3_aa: CASSLRPSGRQDTQYF; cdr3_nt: TGTGCCAGCAGCTTAAGGCCTAGCGGGAGGCAAGATACGCAGTATTTT
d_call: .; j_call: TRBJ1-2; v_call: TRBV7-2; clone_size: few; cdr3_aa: CASSLGDTGGYTF; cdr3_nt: TGTGCCAGCAGCTTAGGGGACACCGGGGGCTACACCTTC
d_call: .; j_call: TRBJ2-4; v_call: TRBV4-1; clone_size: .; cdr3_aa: CASSQDPHRDAKNIQYF; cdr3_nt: TGCGCCAGCAGCCAAGATCCCCACAGGGACGCCAAAAACATTCAGTACTTC
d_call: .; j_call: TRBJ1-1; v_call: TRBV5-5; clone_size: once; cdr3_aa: CASSWGPGDTEAFF; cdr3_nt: TGTGCCAGCAGCTGGGGCCCGGGGGACACTGAAGCTTTCTTT
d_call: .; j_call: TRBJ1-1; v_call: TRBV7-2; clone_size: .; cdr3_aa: CASSFQGRMNTEAFF; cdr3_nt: TGTGCCAGCAGCTTCCAGGGTCGAATGAACACTGAAGCTTTCTTT
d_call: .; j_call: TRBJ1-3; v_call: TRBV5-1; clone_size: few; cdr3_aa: CASSGRESGFPGNTIYF; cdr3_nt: TGCGCCAGCAGCGGACGGGAGTCAGGGTTCCCTGGAAACACCATATATTTT
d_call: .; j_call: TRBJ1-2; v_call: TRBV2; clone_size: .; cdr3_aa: CASSQLRGPTSYGYTF; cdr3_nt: TGTGCCAGCTCTCAACTCAGGGGTCCCACCTCCTATGGCTACACCTTC
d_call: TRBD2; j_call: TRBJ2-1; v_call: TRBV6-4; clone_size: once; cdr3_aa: CASSEELADEQFF; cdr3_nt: TGTGCCAGCAGTGAGGAACTAGCGGATGAGCAGTTCTTC
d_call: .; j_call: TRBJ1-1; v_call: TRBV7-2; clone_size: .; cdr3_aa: CASSFGTLAEAFF; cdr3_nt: TGTGCCAGCAGCTTCGGCACCCTAGCTGAAGCTTTCTTT
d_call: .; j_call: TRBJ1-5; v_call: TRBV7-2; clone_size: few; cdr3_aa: CASSSAGSNQPQHF; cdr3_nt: TGTGCCAGCAGCTCAGCCGGTAGCAATCAGCCCCAGCATTTT
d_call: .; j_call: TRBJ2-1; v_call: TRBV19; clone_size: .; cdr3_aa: CAIRAPGYNEQFF; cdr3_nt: TGTGCCATCCGGGCCCCGGGGTACAATGAGCAGTTCTTC
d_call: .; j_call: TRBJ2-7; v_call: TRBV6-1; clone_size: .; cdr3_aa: CASSEAGQSYEQYF; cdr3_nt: TGTGCCAGCAGTGAAGCGGGGCAGTCCTACGAGCAGTACTTC
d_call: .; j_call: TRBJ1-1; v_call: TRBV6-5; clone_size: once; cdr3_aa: CATFPGGGTEAFF; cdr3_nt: TGTGCCACCTTTCCGGGAGGCGGGACTGAAGCTTTCTTT
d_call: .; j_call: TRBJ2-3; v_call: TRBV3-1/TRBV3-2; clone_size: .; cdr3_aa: CASSLSIAAQGTQYF; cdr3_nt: TGTGCCAGCAGCCTTAGTATAGCGGCCCAGGGTACGCAGTATTTT
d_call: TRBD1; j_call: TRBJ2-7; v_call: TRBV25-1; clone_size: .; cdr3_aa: CASIIGGTGGKYEQYF; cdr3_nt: TGTGCCAGCATCATAGGGGGGACAGGGGGTAAATACGAGCAGTACTTC
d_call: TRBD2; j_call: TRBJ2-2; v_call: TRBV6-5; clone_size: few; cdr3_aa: CASKGTITGELFF; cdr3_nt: TGTGCCAGCAAAGGGACTATCACCGGGGAGCTGTTTTTT
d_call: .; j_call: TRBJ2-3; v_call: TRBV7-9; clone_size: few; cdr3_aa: CASSLGAGFTDTQYF; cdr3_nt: TGTGCCAGCAGCTTAGGGGCTGGGTTCACAGATACGCAGTATTTT
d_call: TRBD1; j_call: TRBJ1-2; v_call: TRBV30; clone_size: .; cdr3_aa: CAWSPQTGTTF; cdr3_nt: TGTGCCTGGAGTCCTCAGACAGGGACCACCTTC